A selection of T cell receptor beta chains follows, all from one sample in a study of CDR3 diversity in severe acne. One entry per CDR3 protein, called by TCRdb with MiXCR from the PCR reads. The table includes 85,000 to 120,000 distinct CDR3 sequences, 51% detected once. Specimen: blood. These receptors all stem from a male donor with acne. Both conserved end residues are part of each CDR3. D genes are given only for firm matches. Size values are once, few and many counts, or a class for expanded clones, and some rows have none.

CDR3 protein,CDR3 DNA,V gene,clone size,D gene,CDR3 length,J gene
CSGRQGGTGTEAFF,TGCAGCGGGAGACAGGGGGGTACCGGCACTGAAGCTTTCTTT,TRBV29-1,once,TRBD1,14,TRBJ1-1
CASILGLAGVEETQYF,TGTGCCAGCATCCTTGGACTAGCGGGAGTCGAAGAGACCCAGTACTTC,TRBV6-1,many,TRBD2,16,TRBJ2-5
CSVKDPGGVQFF,TGCAGCGTCAAGGATCCGGGGGGCGTGCAGTTCTTC,TRBV29-1,NA,NA,12,TRBJ2-1
CASSFYDSWYGYTF,TGTGCCAGCAGCTTTTACGACAGCTGGTATGGCTACACCTTC,TRBV5-6,many,NA,14,TRBJ1-2
CATSTRTGDKAQYF,TGTGCCACCAGCACCCGGACAGGAGACAAGGCCCAGTACTTC,TRBV15,NA,TRBD1,14,TRBJ2-5
CASSFWADDQLQHF,TGTGCCAGCAGCTTTTGGGCGGACGATCAGCTCCAGCACTTT,TRBV5-5,NA,NA,14,TRBJ1-5
CASSQAIDTEAFF,TGTGCCAGTTCACAGGCCATTGACACTGAAGCTTTCTTT,TRBV25-1,NA,NA,13,TRBJ1-1
CSARTAGTSWKDSEQFF,TGCAGTGCTAGGACCGCCGGGACTAGCTGGAAAGACAGTGAGCAGTTCTTC,TRBV20-1,NA,TRBD2,17,TRBJ2-1
CASSLTPVGGTTTGELFF,TGTGCCAGCAGCTTGACGCCAGTCGGTGGGACTACCACCGGGGAGCTGTTTTTT,TRBV7-3,many,TRBD2,18,TRBJ2-2
CASSLTGNGKQTQYF,TGTGCCAGCAGCCTAACAGGGAACGGAAAACAGACCCAGTACTTC,TRBV5-6,NA,NA,15,TRBJ2-5
CASSSSTGPMNTEAFF,NA,TRBV10-3,NA,NA,16,TRBJ1-1
CASSAASGRAYEQYF,TGTGCCAGCAGTGCTGCTAGCGGGAGGGCCTACGAGCAGTACTTC,TRBV14,few,TRBD2,15,TRBJ2-7
CASSRRGAYVLTF,TGTGCCAGCAGCCGTCGAGGGGCTTACGTCCTGACTTTC,TRBV7-2,NA,NA,13,TRBJ2-6
CASSPELAGLTDTQYF,TGTGCCAGCAGTCCCGAACTAGCGGGCCTCACAGATACGCAGTATTTT,TRBV28,many,TRBD2,16,TRBJ2-3
CASSQGTGYTYEQYF,TGCGCCAGCAGCCAAGGGACAGGGTATACCTACGAGCAGTACTTC,TRBV7-2,NA,TRBD1,15,TRBJ2-7
CASSFDGANQETQYF,TGTGCCAGCAGCTTCGACGGGGCCAACCAAGAGACCCAGTACTTC,TRBV11-3,NA,NA,15,TRBJ2-5
CASSPPTSGSLEEQYF,TGTGCCAGCAGCCCACCTACTAGCGGGAGTTTGGAAGAGCAGTACTTC,TRBV7-9,medium-sized,TRBD2,16,TRBJ2-7
CASSSTLTGSPLHF,TGTGCCAGCAGCTCGACACTGACAGGTTCACCCCTCCACTTT,TRBV7-9,NA,NA,14,TRBJ1-6
CASSGTSGTNEQFF,TGTGCCAGCAGTGGGACTAGCGGAACTAATGAGCAGTTCTTC,TRBV2,NA,TRBD2,14,TRBJ2-1
CASRSPAGVNTEAF,TGTGCCAGCAGGAGTCCCGCAGGGGTAAACACTGAAGCTTTC,TRBV6-1,few,NA,14,TRBJ2-6
CATSDPRRVSTDTQYF,TGTGCCACCAGTGATCCCAGGAGGGTGTCCACGGATACGCAGTATTTT,TRBV24-1,NA,NA,16,TRBJ2-3
CASSFRLAGPDTQYF,TGTGCCAGTAGTTTCCGACTAGCGGGGCCAGATACGCAGTATTTT,TRBV19,many,TRBD2,15,TRBJ2-3
CATSARSPGELFF,TGTGCCACCTCCGCGCGGTCCCCCGGGGAGCTGTTTTTT,TRBV24-1,NA,NA,13,TRBJ2-2
CSVGRWDRGAGANVLTF,TGCAGCGTTGGTCGCTGGGACAGGGGTGCTGGGGCCAACGTCCTGACTTTC,TRBV29-1,many,TRBD1,17,TRBJ2-6
CASSLSSTGVTEAFF,TGTGCCAGCAGCTTATCTTCGACAGGGGTCACTGAAGCTTTCTTT,TRBV7-2,NA,TRBD1,15,TRBJ1-1
CSARSQKEIPYF,TGCAGTGCTAGATCACAAAAAGAGATCCCGTACTTC,TRBV20-1,NA,NA,12,TRBJ2-5
CASSLAYSSYEQYF,TGTGCCAGCAGTCTAGCGTACAGCTCCTACGAGCAGTACTTC,TRBV6-5,few,NA,14,TRBJ2-7
CASSLAVLSSEQYFGEKLFF,NA,TRBV7-9,NA,NA,20,TRBJ1-4
CASSSHLAGGYEQYF,TGTGCCAGCAGTTCCCACCTAGCGGGAGGCTACGAGCAGTACTTC,TRBV12-3/TRBV12-4,NA,TRBD2,15,TRBJ2-7
CASSGELAATGDTQYF,TGTGCCAGCAGTGGTGAACTAGCGGCAACGGGAGATACGCAGTATTTT,TRBV6-1,NA,TRBD2,16,TRBJ2-3
CATIQGAHEQYF,TGTGCCACCATCCAGGGGGCCCACGAGCAGTACTTC,TRBV24-1,NA,TRBD1,12,TRBJ2-7
CSANREGTEAFF,TGCAGTGCTAACCGGGAGGGAACTGAAGCTTTCTTT,TRBV20-1,NA,NA,12,TRBJ1-1
CASSPGTGGSPLHF,TGTGCCAGCAGCCCCGGGACGGGAGGTTCACCCCTCCACTTT,TRBV9,NA,NA,14,TRBJ1-6
CASRVGWAVETQYF,TGTGCCAGCCGTGTAGGTTGGGCCGTAGAGACCCAGTACTTC,TRBV6-5,medium-sized,NA,14,TRBJ2-5
CASSYGGSYGYTF,TGTGCCAGCAGTTACGGGGGGAGCTATGGCTACACCTTC,TRBV4-2,NA,NA,13,TRBJ1-2
CASSATSGRGNEQFF,TGTGCCAGTAGTGCGACTAGCGGGAGGGGAAATGAGCAGTTCTTC,TRBV19,NA,TRBD2,15,TRBJ2-1
CSVELAGGPEFF,TGCAGCGTTGAACTAGCGGGAGGGCCCGAGTTCTTC,TRBV29-1,NA,TRBD2,12,TRBJ2-1
CATSDRGFNQPQHF,TGTGCCACCAGCGACAGGGGGTTCAATCAGCCCCAGCATTTT,TRBV15,NA,TRBD1,14,TRBJ1-5
CASRPGLMDTEAFF,TGTGCCAGCAGACCGGGCCTAATGGACACTGAAGCTTTCTTT,TRBV6-6,NA,NA,14,TRBJ1-1
CSAKGLAGDYGYTF,TGCAGTGCCAAGGGACTAGCGGGAGACTATGGCTACACCTTC,TRBV20-1,NA,NA,14,TRBJ1-2
CSARDVTSGTGYEQYF,TGCAGTGCTAGAGATGTAACTAGCGGGACAGGCTACGAGCAGTACTTC,TRBV20-1,few,TRBD2,16,TRBJ2-7
CATRTLASGDYGYTF,TGTGCCACCCGAACTCTTGCTAGCGGGGACTATGGCTACACCTTC,TRBV10-3,NA,NA,15,TRBJ1-2
CASSVADLAGGLNEQFF,TGTGCCAGCAGCGTAGCCGACTTGGCGGGGGGACTTAATGAGCAGTTCTTC,TRBV9,many,TRBD2,17,TRBJ2-1
CASSLLAGVADTQYF,TGTGCCAGCAGCTTACTAGCGGGAGTTGCAGATACGCAGTATTTT,TRBV7-3,NA,TRBD2,15,TRBJ2-3
CASSQGQGYTDTQYF,TGCGCCAGCAGCCAAGGCCAGGGGTACACAGATACGCAGTATTTT,TRBV4-3,many,NA,15,TRBJ2-3
CASSIAPGLGSGANVLTF,TGTGCCAGTAGTATAGCACCAGGCTTGGGGTCTGGGGCCAACGTCCTGACTTTC,TRBV19,NA,NA,18,TRBJ2-6
CATSRDERHGYTF,TGTGCCACCAGCAGAGATGAAAGGCATGGCTACACCTTC,TRBV15,few,NA,13,TRBJ1-2
CASSLAGPRYEQYF,TGTGCCAGCAGCTTAGCCGGACCCCGCTACGAGCAGTACTTC,TRBV7-2,medium-sized,NA,14,TRBJ2-7
CASSQDGGIGRNTEAFF,TGCGCCAGCAGCCAAGATGGGGGCATAGGGAGGAACACTGAAGCTTTCTTT,TRBV4-1,NA,NA,17,TRBJ1-1
CSARTAGTSGMGELFF,TGCAGTGCTAGGACCGCCGGGACTAGCGGGATGGGGGAGCTGTTTTTT,TRBV20-1,NA,TRBD2,16,TRBJ2-2